Listed below are T cell receptor beta chains from one sample, sequenced in a study of memory CD4+ T cells and cytomegalovirus serostatus. TCRdb's copy holds only in-frame clones and misses some; the assay was immunoSEQ multiplex PCR. This table holds fewer than 90,000 clones, roughly three quarters found once. The sample comprised memory CD4+ T cells from blood. These receptors were taken from an adult in good health and CMV-seropositive. CDR3s include the opening cysteine and the closing phenylalanine or tryptophan. The order of the fields is D gene, J gene, V gene, CDR3 protein, CDR3 DNA. A D gene is named only where the DNA matches it firmly.

D gene: -
J gene: TRBJ1-2
V gene: TRBV5-4
CDR3 protein: CASSLEGSGAYGYTF
CDR3 DNA: TGTGCCAGCAGCTTGGAAGGCTCGGGGGCCTATGGCTACACCTTC

D gene: TRBD2
J gene: TRBJ2-3
V gene: TRBV7-2
CDR3 protein: CASTPEGRGGLDTQYF
CDR3 DNA: TGTGCCAGCACCCCGGAGGGGCGGGGGGGCCTGGATACGCAGTATTTT

D gene: TRBD2
J gene: TRBJ2-5
V gene: TRBV10-3
CDR3 protein: CAISGTERGLQETQYF
CDR3 DNA: TGTGCCATCAGTGGAACCGAGCGGGGGCTCCAAGAGACCCAGTACTTC

D gene: -
J gene: TRBJ1-5
V gene: TRBV6-1
CDR3 protein: CASSEVVGGDQPQHF
CDR3 DNA: TGTGCCAGCAGTGAAGTCGTTGGCGGGGATCAGCCCCAGCATTTT

D gene: -
J gene: TRBJ1-6
V gene: TRBV7-2
CDR3 protein: CASSLMTRPGYSPLHF
CDR3 DNA: TGTGCCAGCAGCTTAATGACTCGCCCGGGGTATTCACCCCTCCACTTT

D gene: -
J gene: TRBJ1-1
V gene: TRBV5-1
CDR3 protein: CASSLEGQNTEAFF
CDR3 DNA: TGCGCCAGCAGCTTGGAGGGACAGAACACTGAAGCTTTCTTT

D gene: -
J gene: TRBJ2-3
V gene: TRBV7-2
CDR3 protein: CASSFSGPNTDTQYF
CDR3 DNA: TGTGCCAGCAGCTTTTCAGGGCCCAACACAGATACGCAGTATTTT

D gene: -
J gene: TRBJ1-2
V gene: TRBV6-1
CDR3 protein: CASARGPNYGYTF
CDR3 DNA: TGTGCCAGCGCCCGGGGCCCTAACTATGGCTACACCTTC

D gene: -
J gene: TRBJ1-2
V gene: TRBV27
CDR3 protein: CASSLMYSQVHGYTF
CDR3 DNA: TGTGCCAGCAGTCTCATGTACTCCCAGGTCCATGGCTACACCTTC

D gene: -
J gene: TRBJ1-1
V gene: TRBV11-3
CDR3 protein: CASSLRDGAFF
CDR3 DNA: TGTGCCAGCAGCCTTAGGGATGGAGCTTTCTTT

D gene: -
J gene: TRBJ1-2
V gene: TRBV7-2
CDR3 protein: CASSLVNYGYTF
CDR3 DNA: TGTGCCAGCAGCTTAGTCAACTATGGCTACACCTTC